Listed below are T cell receptor beta chains from one sample, sequenced in a study of T-cell memory formation after mild COVID-19. TCRdb processed the 5' RACE reads anew with MiXCR; each CDR3 protein has one entry. Altogether hundreds of thousands of distinct CDR3 sequences are present, over 20% being singletons, with the ten largest covering around 13%. Sequencing was carried out using PBMCs or a T cell subset sorted from them (not recorded which). The receptor source for this set is an adult woman who had mild COVID-19 (a few samples of this study predate the infection). Cell type and time point are not known. Each CDR3 is given with its conserved first and last residue. A D gene is named only where the DNA matches it firmly. Clone size is given for some rows only: seen once, a few or many times, or a class if the clone is expanded.

clone_size	d_call	j_call	v_call	cdr3_aa	cdr3_nt
few	-	TRBJ2-3	TRBV18	CASSPPIAGSSTDTQYF	TGTGCCAGCTCACCACCCATAGCCGGATCTAGCACAGATACGCAGTATTTT
many	-	TRBJ2-5	TRBV5-1	CASSFRPGETQYF	TGCGCCAGCAGCTTTCGCCCCGGGGAGACCCAGTACTTC
-	TRBD2	TRBJ2-7	TRBV27	CASEVPGRGRASYEQYF	TGTGCCAGCGAGGTCCCGGGGCGCGGGAGGGCCTCCTACGAGCAGTACTTC
-	-	TRBJ2-3	TRBV7-8	CASSKGPTARTDTQYF	TGTGCCAGCAGCAAGGGACCAACAGCCCGCACAGATACGCAGTATTTT
-	TRBD1	TRBJ2-1	TRBV7-9	CASSHLRDRAGEQFF	TGTGCCAGCAGCCACCTCCGGGACAGGGCTGGGGAGCAGTTCTTC
-	-	TRBJ1-1	TRBV29-1	CSVDFGHKNTEAFF	TGCAGCGTTGATTTCGGCCACAAGAACACTGAAGCTTTCTTT
-	-	TRBJ1-3	TRBV4-3	CASSQGGWGNTIYF	TGCGCCAGCAGCCAAGGTGGATGGGGAAACACCATATATTTT
few	TRBD1	TRBJ1-2	TRBV20-1	CSARVPGGITSNYGYTF	TGCAGTGCTAGAGTACCAGGGGGCATCACCTCTAACTATGGCTACACCTTC
few	-	TRBJ1-1	TRBV5-1	CASSLDGRPNTEAFF	TGCGCCAGCAGCTTGGACGGACGGCCGAACACTGAAGCTTTCTTT
-	-	TRBJ2-7	TRBV7-8	CASSLGPAAGASYEQYF	TGTGCCAGCAGCTTAGGTCCCGCGGCAGGGGCATCCTACGAGCAGTACTTC
few	TRBD2	TRBJ2-5	TRBV6-6	CASIHSGRAGETQYF	TGTGCCAGCATACATAGCGGGAGGGCCGGAGAGACCCAGTACTTC
-	TRBD2	TRBJ2-7	TRBV4-2	CASSQGLGGGDEQYF	TGTGCCAGCAGCCAGGGGCTTGGGGGAGGGGACGAGCAGTACTTC
-	-	TRBJ2-1	TRBV6-2/TRBV6-3	CASSYFPGGSGNEQFF	TGTGCCAGCAGTTACTTCCCGGGTGGGAGTGGAAATGAGCAGTTCTTC
-	TRBD2	TRBJ2-1	TRBV7-9	CASSRLAGSHEQFF	TGTGCCAGCAGCCGACTAGCGGGGTCGCATGAGCAGTTCTTC
-	-	TRBJ1-1	TRBV29-1	CSVEVGYGDTEAFF	TGCAGCGTTGAAGTCGGTTACGGGGACACTGAAGCTTTCTTT
many	TRBD2	TRBJ2-1	TRBV10-3	CAISEPRLAGGNEQFF	TGTGCCATCAGTGAACCTCGACTAGCGGGGGGGAATGAGCAGTTCTTC
-	-	TRBJ2-7	TRBV6-1	CASSEDPGQIYEQYF	TGTGCCAGCAGTGAAGACCCTGGACAAATCTACGAGCAGTACTTC
-	-	TRBJ1-5	TRBV19	CASNSGLFSQHF	TGTGCCAGTAATTCGGGTCTGTTTTCCCAGCATTTT
few	TRBD1	TRBJ2-1	TRBV6-1	CASRPTHRGIDEQFF	TGTGCCAGCAGGCCCACCCACAGGGGGATCGATGAGCAGTTCTTC
-	TRBD2	TRBJ2-3	TRBV5-1	CASSFSSGVHTDTQYF	TGCGCCAGCAGCTTTTCTAGCGGGGTTCACACAGATACGCAGTATTTT
few	TRBD2	TRBJ2-2	TRBV7-2	CASSAPGLANTGELFF	TGTGCCAGCAGCGCACCGGGACTAGCGAACACCGGGGAGCTGTTTTTT
-	TRBD2	TRBJ2-7	TRBV9	CASSPRSSGGIEQYF	TGTGCCAGCAGCCCCAGGAGTAGCGGGGGGATCGAGCAGTACTTC
few	TRBD1	TRBJ1-2	TRBV20-1	CSARDRGQGANYGYTF	TGCAGTGCTAGAGATCGGGGACAGGGGGCTAACTATGGCTACACCTTC
-	TRBD1	TRBJ1-5	TRBV24-1	CATSGGTGNQPQHF	TGTGCCACCAGTGGTGGGACAGGGAATCAGCCCCAGCATTTT
many	TRBD2	TRBJ2-7	TRBV3-1	CASSRTSGDYEQYF	TGTGCCAGCAGTCGGACTAGCGGGGATTACGAGCAGTACTTC
-	-	TRBJ2-4	TRBV12-3/TRBV12-4	CASSYGRKLAKNIQYF	TGTGCCAGCAGCTACGGACGGAAACTAGCCAAAAACATTCAGTACTTC
many	-	TRBJ2-5	TRBV7-2	CASSLGGGSATQYF	TGTGCCAGCAGCTTAGGTGGAGGGAGTGCGACCCAGTACTTC
few	TRBD1	TRBJ1-2	TRBV6-5	CASRTGDYGYTF	TGTGCCAGCAGGACAGGGGACTATGGCTACACCTTC
many	TRBD1	TRBJ1-6	TRBV20-1	CSARDETGSSYNSPLHF	TGCAGTGCTAGAGATGAGACAGGGAGCTCCTATAATTCACCCCTCCACTTT
few	TRBD2	TRBJ2-3	TRBV4-2	CASSQRASGVPGTDTQYF	TGTGCCAGCAGCCAGCGGGCTAGCGGGGTCCCCGGCACAGATACGCAGTATTTT
-	-	TRBJ1-3	TRBV19	CASSILTGSGNTIYF	TGTGCCAGTAGTATCCTAACCGGGTCTGGAAACACCATATATTTT
few	-	TRBJ2-1	TRBV30	CAWSVIITLAAREQFF	TGTGCCTGGAGTGTAATAATAACGCTAGCCGCGAGGGAGCAGTTCTTC
-	TRBD2	TRBJ2-5	TRBV7-6	CASSLSDGEGQETQYF	TGTGCCAGCAGCTTGAGCGACGGGGAGGGGCAAGAGACCCAGTACTTC
few	-	TRBJ1-2	TRBV5-1	CASSDTQGIYGYTF	TGCGCCAGCAGCGACACTCAGGGTATCTATGGCTACACCTTC
few	TRBD2	TRBJ2-3	TRBV20-1	CSARAGVEDTQYF	TGCAGTGCTAGGGCGGGAGTAGAAGATACGCAGTATTTT
-	-	TRBJ2-6	TRBV7-9	CASSFTASGANVLTF	TGTGCCAGCAGCTTTACAGCCTCTGGGGCCAACGTCCTGACTTTC
-	-	TRBJ2-1	TRBV7-2	CASLEPSYNEQFF	TGTGCCAGCCTAGAGCCCTCCTACAATGAGCAGTTCTTC
-	TRBD1	TRBJ2-7	TRBV9	CASSVWDRVYEQYF	TGTGCCAGCAGCGTATGGGACAGGGTCTACGAGCAGTACTTC
few	TRBD2	TRBJ2-5	TRBV29-1	CSVVGGGQETQYF	TGCAGCGTTGTGGGGGGAGGGCAAGAGACCCAGTACTTC
few	-	TRBJ1-1	TRBV20-1	CSARDIPPWDTEAFF	TGCAGTGCTAGAGATATACCCCCCTGGGACACTGAAGCTTTCTTT
-	-	TRBJ1-2	TRBV12-3/TRBV12-4	CASSPPGFGGVGYGYTF	TGTGCCAGCAGTCCTCCCGGGTTCGGAGGGGTGGGCTATGGCTACACCTTC
-	-	TRBJ1-2	TRBV4-3	CASSQDLEVEDYGYTF	TGCGCCAGCAGCCAAGATCTGGAGGTTGAGGACTATGGCTACACCTTC
few	-	TRBJ1-4	TRBV5-1	CASRGTGRKLFF	TGCGCCAGCAGGGGGACGGGGAGGAAACTGTTTTTT
-	TRBD1	TRBJ2-7	TRBV27	CASSAPGQSSYEQYF	TGTGCCAGCAGTGCTCCGGGACAGTCGTCCTACGAGCAGTACTTC
few	-	TRBJ1-5	TRBV24-1	CATSEAQGDNQPQHF	TGTGCCACCAGTGAGGCTCAAGGGGACAATCAGCCCCAGCATTTT
-	-	TRBJ2-5	TRBV20-1	CSGSRRGETQYF	TGCAGTGGTAGTCGCAGGGGTGAGACCCAGTACTTC
-	-	TRBJ1-1	TRBV3-1	CASSQGVTVNTEAFF	TGTGCCAGCAGCCAAGGAGTGACAGTGAACACTGAAGCTTTCTTT
-	-	TRBJ2-7	TRBV5-5	CASSFPGPTGEQYF	TGTGCCAGCAGCTTCCCAGGCCCCACGGGAGAGCAGTACTTC
many	-	TRBJ2-1	TRBV5-6	CASSPGASYNEQFF	TGCGCCAGCAGCCCAGGGGCGTCATACAATGAGCAGTTCTTC
-	TRBD1	TRBJ1-3	TRBV2	CASRWGTGAGNTIYF	TGTGCCAGCAGGTGGGGGACAGGGGCTGGAAACACCATATATTTT
many	-	TRBJ2-7	TRBV15	CATSRDRGPGFEQYF	TGTGCCACCAGCAGAGATCGAGGACCCGGCTTCGAGCAGTACTTC
-	-	TRBJ1-5	TRBV5-1	CASSPSTDNQPQHF	TGCGCCAGCAGCCCGTCGACGGATAATCAGCCCCAGCATTTT
few	-	TRBJ2-3	TRBV12-3/TRBV12-4	CASNPRGEPSTDTQYF	TGTGCCAGCAACCCCAGGGGTGAGCCGAGCACAGATACGCAGTATTTT
-	-	TRBJ2-7	TRBV6-2/TRBV6-3	CASSSSPRAPLLYEQYF	TGTGCCAGCAGTTCCTCCCCCCGGGCCCCGCTTCTCTACGAGCAGTACTTC